The present T cell receptor beta chain was sequenced within a study of post-analysis software for immune sequencing data. The study, taken as a whole, reports: Higher frequency in patients than in controls was seen for roughly five TRBV segments, with TRBV5-6, TRBV5-1 and TRBV20-1 among them.

Tagging with unique molecular identifiers was a feature of the TCR beta cDNA libraries. TCRdb fed the PCR reads into MiXCR, producing one record per CDR3 protein. The data hold fewer than 550,000 distinct CDR3 sequences, with roughly 34% observed a single time. In this sample, this clonotype turned up a few times. Its antigen is not identified. V was cut by 8 bases and J by 4 bases, with 9 bases left in between. The CDR3 totals 12 residues. Germline V CDR1 and CDR2: SEHNR, FQNEAQ (reference sequence). Sequencing was done on a sample of blood. The rearrangement links TRBV7-9 to TRBJ2-1, with unresolved D. This clonotype was sampled from a girl aged 2-17 years with multiple sclerosis. The DNA of the CDR3 is TGTGCCAGCCGAGACACATACAATGAGCAGTTCTTC. Translation gives CASRDTYNEQFF.